The text below deals with one T cell receptor beta chain. The target antigen is unknown. This sample is drawn from a study of graft-versus-host responses after intestinal transplantation. The overall study: Transplants were multivisceral, liver-intestinal, or isolated intestinal. All of the recipients had induction that used anti-thymocyte globulin, then tacrolimus and steroids for around three years. Study observations and caveats: Levels of circulating GvH clones at their peak were associated with early post-transplant HvG declines. GvH clones were identified in recipient marrow, with some first appearing in ileum or blood.

Trimming cost V 1 base and J 5 bases, with 12 bases left between them. This CDR3 contains 15 residues. Clones were read by immunoSEQ multiplex PCR, and TCRdb kept only the in-frame ones, dropping some. The table records some 150,000 clones, around nine tenths of them present only once. The receptor comes from a human donor who received an intestinal transplant. The specimen comprised unstimulated CD4+ T cells sorted from spleen or lymph node cells, sampled before intestinal transplant. V gene TRBV6-7 combines with J gene TRBJ1-5; no clear D gene. TRBV6-7 is annotated as an ORF whose role is uncertain. The CDR3 coding sequence is TGTGCCAGCAGTTACTTGGTGGGGTTCGATCAGCCCCAGCATTTT. Protein: CASSYLVGFDQPQHF.